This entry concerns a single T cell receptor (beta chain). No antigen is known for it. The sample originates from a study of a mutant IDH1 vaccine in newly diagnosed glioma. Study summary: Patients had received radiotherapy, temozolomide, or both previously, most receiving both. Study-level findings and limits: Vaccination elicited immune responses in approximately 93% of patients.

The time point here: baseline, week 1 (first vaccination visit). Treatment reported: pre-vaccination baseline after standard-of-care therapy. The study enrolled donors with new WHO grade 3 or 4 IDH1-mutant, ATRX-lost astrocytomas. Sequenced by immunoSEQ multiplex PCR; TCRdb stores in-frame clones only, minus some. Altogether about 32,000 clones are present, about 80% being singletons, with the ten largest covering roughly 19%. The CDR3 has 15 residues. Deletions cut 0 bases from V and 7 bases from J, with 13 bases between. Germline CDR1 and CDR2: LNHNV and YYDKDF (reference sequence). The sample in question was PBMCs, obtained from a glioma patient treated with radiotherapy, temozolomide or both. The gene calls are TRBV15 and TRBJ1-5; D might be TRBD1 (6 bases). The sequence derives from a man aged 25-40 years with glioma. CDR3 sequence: CATSRDRRGGQPQHF. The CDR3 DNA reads TGTGCCACCAGCAGAGATAGGAGGGGGGGACAGCCCCAGCATTTT.